A single sample is the source of the 8 T cell receptor beta chains below, sequenced in a study of siplizumab effects on memory and regulatory T cells. Profiling relied on immunoSEQ multiplex PCR, and the TCRdb table lists in-frame clones only, not all of them. The top ten clones hold about 15% of a sample with tens of thousands of clones, over 90% of them seen once. The sample was CD8+ T cells sorted from blood. These TCRs come from a human donor in good health.

This clone was observed once. The rearrangement uses TRBV7-9 and TRBJ2-7, with 9 bases aligning to TRBD1. The CDR3 covers 16 residues. J gave up 4 bases and V 5 bases, and 12 bases lay outside the gene matches. CDR1 and CDR2 from the germline V gene are SEHNR and FQNEAQ (reference sequence). The CDR3, as DNA: TGTGCCAGCAGCCTGACCTCCGGGACAGGGCAATACGAGCAGTACTTC. It codes for CASSLTSGTGQYEQYF.

V usage is TRBV7-9 and J usage is TRBJ1-2, with TRBD1 matching over 7 bases. V was clipped by 0 bases and J by 4 bases; unmatched bases: 5. Germline V gives CDR1 SEHNR, CDR2 FQNEAQ (reference sequence). This CDR3 is 15 amino acids long. The DNA of the CDR3 is TGTGCCAGCAGCTTAGCGTCGGGACAGCTCTATGGCTACACCTTC. Translating gives CASSLASGQLYGYTF.

This chain uses TRBV28 with TRBJ1-5, with a tentative D call TRBD1 (5 bases). Germline CDR1 is MDHEN and CDR2 is SYDVKM. V lost 3 bases, J lost 7 bases, and 16 bases lay in between. This CDR3 has 15 residues. The CDR3 loop reads CASSLGGREDQPQHF. The CDR3 bases are TGTGCCAGCAGTTTGGGTGGCAGGGAAGACCAGCCCCAGCATTTT.

The V call is TRBV28, the J call TRBJ2-7; D tentatively fits TRBD1 or TRBD2 (5 bases each). V was shortened by 3 bases and J by 2 bases, with 17 bases between the two germline ends. The CDR3 length is 16 residues. Germline V gives CDR1 MDHEN, CDR2 SYDVKM. The CDR3 DNA reads TGTGCCAGCAGTTTTCCCCCGGGGACGGGAACCTACGAGCAGTACTTC. Translation gives CASSFPPGTGTYEQYF.

J is TRBJ1-5 and V is TRBV5-6; no clear D gene. The CDR3 covers 14 residues. Trimming left V 2 bases short and J 6 bases short, with 12 bases between. Germline V gene data show CDR1 as SGHDT and CDR2 as YYEEEE. CDR3 protein: CASSLGMGGQPQHF. DNA for the CDR3: TGTGCCAGCAGCTTAGGGATGGGCGGTCAGCCCCAGCATTTT.

The chain uses TRBV5-6 and TRBJ1-2; 7 positions match TRBD1. J was trimmed by 4 bases and V by 6 bases; bases with no gene match: 9. Germline V gives CDR1 SGHDT, CDR2 YYEEEE. CDR3 length: 14 amino acids. Here the CDR3 reads CASNTATGTYGYTF. The CDR3 DNA follows: TGTGCCAGCAACACTGCGACAGGGACCTATGGCTACACCTTC.

This chain connects TRBV5-1 to TRBJ1-1; no firm D call. Looked up from germline, CDR1 is SGHRS and CDR2 is YFSETQ. The CDR3 runs to 11 residues. V lost 6 bases, J lost 6 bases, and 9 bases lay in between. Here the CDR3 DNA reads TGCGCCAGCACCCTTGGAGCTGAAGCTTTCTTT. This gives the protein CASTLGAEAFF.

The sample holds one count of this clone. This chain links TRBV27 with TRBJ2-7, with a weak D call TRBD2 (6 bases). With 6 bases removed from V and 3 bases from J, the gap between germline ends came to 9 bases. Germline CDR1 and CDR2: MNHEY and SMNVEV (reference sequence). This CDR3 has 12 amino acids. The CDR3 reads CASSAGSYEQYF. DNA for the CDR3: TGTGCCAGCAGCGCGGGGAGCTACGAGCAGTACTTC.